These 32 T cell receptor beta chains were all obtained from the same sample, sequenced in a study of T cell repertoires in cytomegalovirus infection. No antigen is known for these receptors. TCRdb itself ran the reads through MiXCR, one entry per CDR3 protein. The sample records some 270,000 distinct CDR3 sequences, under 25% being singletons. The material sequenced was cultured PBMCs, taken from culture after CMV antigen stimulation. The source of these receptors is a human donor in good health (CMV status not recorded). Some clones in this sample may be carry-over from other donors' samples.

The chain employs TRBV24-1 and TRBJ2-3; 14 bases match TRBD2. Germline V gene sequence: CDR1 KGHDR, CDR2 SFDVKD. With V trimmed by 2 bases and J by 5 bases, 8 bases remained unmatched. The CDR3 runs to 18 residues. The CDR3: CATSDSGLAGAPGDTQYF. CDR3 nucleotide sequence: TGTGCCACCAGTGATTCGGGACTAGCGGGAGCCCCAGGAGATACGCAGTATTTT.

This clonotype has only a few counts. This chain uses TRBV15 with TRBJ2-5, with 12 bases matching TRBD2. V shed 5 bases, J shed 3 bases, and the junction held 4 bases outside the gene matches. The CDR3 covers 15 residues. Germline V gene lookup returns CDR1 LNHNV and CDR2 YYDKDF (reference sequence). This CDR3 is CATSRPSGREETQYF. CDR3 sequence (DNA): TGTGCCACCAGCCGGCCTAGCGGGAGGGAAGAGACCCAGTACTTC.

Many counts were recorded for this clonotype. The rearrangement uses TRBV11-3 and TRBJ1-1, with 8 bases matching TRBD1. The CDR3 loop spans 14 amino acids. Germline V gives CDR1 SGHNT, CDR2 YENEEA. V dropped 8 bases and J dropped 2; count of bases not matched to a gene: 7. As DNA, the CDR3 is TGTGCCAGCGGATACAGGGGGGCTAACACTGAAGCTTTCTTT. It codes for CASGYRGANTEAFF.

The V and J genes are TRBV7-9 and TRBJ1-2; 7 nucleotides match TRBD1. Unmatched junction bases numbered 11, after V lost 6 bases and J lost 10 bases. The CDR3 covers 13 residues. Germline V gene data show CDR1 as SEHNR and CDR2 as FQNEAQ (reference sequence). The CDR3 bases are TGTGCCAGCAGTACCGTGGGACAGACGTTCTACACCTTC. It codes for CASSTVGQTFYTF.

This clonotype was seen once. J is TRBJ1-2 and V is TRBV4-1; unclear D gene. The CDR3 extends over 14 amino acids. The germline gives CDR1 MGHRA, CDR2 YSYEKL. V shed 4 bases and J shed 2 bases, with 11 bases lying between them. As DNA, the CDR3 is TGCGCCAGCAGCCGGATCCTTTTGAACTATGGCTACACCTTC. Translation: CASSRILLNYGYTF.

V is TRBV18 and J is TRBJ2-3; TRBD2 agrees at 12 bases. The CDR3 runs 17 residues. The V and J ends lost 5 bases and 2 bases, in that order; junction bases with no gene match: 8. From germline, CDR1 is KGHSH and CDR2 LQKENI. The CDR3 region is CASSTGTSGSPTDTQYF. The CDR3 DNA follows: TGTGCCAGCTCAACTGGGACTAGCGGGTCGCCCACAGATACGCAGTATTTT.

The V call is TRBV19, the J call TRBJ1-3; D not resolved. Germline V gene sequence: CDR1 LNHDA, CDR2 SQIVND (reference sequence). The CDR3 is 15 residues long. Trimming took off 3 bases at V and 1 base at J, with 10 bases between the two ends. The CDR3 DNA is TGTGCCAGTAGTATGGGCCCGAGGTCTGGAAACACCATATATTTT. Protein: CASSMGPRSGNTIYF.

The genes are TRBV27 and TRBJ1-6; tentative D call: TRBD1 (6 bases). This CDR3 has 15 amino acids. Trimming left V 5 bases short and J 4 bases short, with 12 bases between. Per germline, CDR1 MNHEY and CDR2 SMNVEV (reference sequence). The CDR3 nucleotides are TGTGCCAGCAGTCAAAAACAGGGTTATAATTCACCCCTCCACTTT. Protein: CASSQKQGYNSPLHF.

This clonotype was recorded a few times. The chain has TRBV9 and TRBJ2-3, with 9 bases fitting TRBD2. V lost 0 bases and J lost 0; bases outside the gene matches: 2. The germline CDR1 and CDR2 sequences are SGDLS and YYNGEE. This CDR3 region has 16 residues. The CDR3 reads CASSVEAGGSTDTQYF. CDR3 nucleotides: TGTGCCAGCAGCGTAGAGGCGGGAGGGAGCACAGATACGCAGTATTTT.

This clonotype was seen more than once but under ten times. The V gene is TRBV20-1, the J gene TRBJ2-7, with 10 bases lining up with TRBD2. This CDR3 spans 16 amino acids. V was pared by 5 bases and J by 4 bases, with 14 bases of the junction left unmatched. From germline, CDR1 is DFQATT and CDR2 SNEGSKA (reference sequence). The CDR3 protein is CSAPNVRTSGRYEQYF. The CDR3 nucleotides read TGCAGTGCTCCGAATGTCCGGACTAGCGGTCGGTACGAGCAGTACTTC.

The gene calls are TRBV7-4 and TRBJ2-5, with 9 bases fitting TRBD1. V dropped 1 base and J dropped 4; count of bases not matched to a gene: 4. Germline V gives CDR1 SGHVT, CDR2 SQSDAQ. The CDR3 spans 15 residues. CDR3 protein: CASSLETGGRETQYF. Written as DNA, the CDR3 is TGTGCCAGCAGCTTAGAAACAGGGGGCCGAGAGACCCAGTACTTC.

This clonotype was observed a handful of times. The V and J genes are TRBV12-3 or TRBV12-4 and TRBJ2-6; D remains ambiguous. The CDR3 loop spans 14 amino acids. V was cut by 3 bases and J by 1 base, with 4 bases left in between. The CDR3 here is CASSFESGANVLTF. DNA of the CDR3: TGTGCCAGCAGTTTTGAGTCTGGGGCCAACGTCCTGACTTTC.

This clonotype was found many times. A junction end diverges from the germline sequence, so it may reflect a read error. This sequence joins TRBV7-2 and TRBJ2-3; 9 bases are a match to TRBD2. CDR3 length: 15 amino acids. CDR1 and CDR2 from the germline V gene are SGHTA and FQGNSA. CDR3: CASSLDLWELAGLNF. CDR3 bases: TGTGCCAGCAGCTTAGATTTATGGGAACTAGCGGGCCTAAATTTT.

This clonotype has ten or more counts. The rearrangement joins TRBV12-3 or TRBV12-4 to TRBJ2-5; a weak D match, TRBD1 (5 bases). Trimming stripped 1 base from V and 5 bases from J, with 11 bases between. This CDR3 contains 14 residues. CDR3 protein: CASSLEEGVETQYF. As DNA, the CDR3 is TGTGCCAGCAGTTTAGAGGAAGGGGTCGAGACCCAGTACTTC.

There are many counts of this clonotype. The chain uses TRBV7-9 and TRBJ2-1; possible D gene TRBD2, 6 bases. Trimming shortened V by 5 bases and J by 1 base, and 18 bases separated the two germline ends. Per the germline V gene, CDR1 is SEHNR and CDR2 is FQNEAQ (reference sequence). The CDR3 length is 17 residues. For the CDR3, the DNA is TGTGCCAGCAGCCCCCGCTCTGCGGGGCCGTCCTACAATGAGCAGTTCTTC. This gives the protein CASSPRSAGPSYNEQFF.

This clonotype occurred many times. This chain uses TRBV5-1 with TRBJ1-6; no clear D gene. Trimming removed 2 bases from V and 5 bases from J, with 5 bases in between. This CDR3 has 13 amino acids. Germline lookup yields CDR1 SGHRS and CDR2 YFSETQ. The CDR3 coding sequence is TGCGCCAGCAGCTTAACAGATAATTCACCCCTCCACTTT. Translating it yields CASSLTDNSPLHF.

This clonotype has only a few counts. The V gene is TRBV4-1, the J gene TRBJ1-4; no clear D gene. The V and J ends lost 4 bases and 6 bases respectively, with 12 bases between them. Germline V gene data show CDR1 as MGHRA and CDR2 as YSYEKL. The CDR3 runs to 14 residues. The CDR3 nucleotides are TGCGCCAGCAGCCCCATAATAAGGGATGAAAAACTGTTTTTT. The encoded protein is CASSPIIRDEKLFF.

The chain joins TRBV27 to TRBJ2-1; TRBD1 might be the D (6 bases). Germline V gene lookup returns CDR1 MNHEY and CDR2 SMNVEV (reference sequence). CDR3 length equals 16 residues. Trimming removed 6 bases at V and 0 bases at J, with 15 bases between. The CDR3 loop reads CASSQGQVLSYNEQFF. The CDR3 nucleotides read TGTGCCAGCAGCCAGGGGCAGGTCCTCTCCTACAATGAGCAGTTCTTC.

The V call is TRBV20-1, the J call TRBJ2-3, with TRBD2 identical over 7 bases. This CDR3 is built from 16 residues. CDR1 is DFQATT, CDR2 SNEGSKA, per germline (reference sequence). V was clipped by 1 base and J by 0 bases; unmatched bases: 7. The CDR3 DNA is TGCAGTGCTAGAGGCATACTAGCGCCTAGCACAGATACGCAGTATTTT. Translating gives CSARGILAPSTDTQYF.

This clonotype showed up many times. The chain joins TRBV28 to TRBJ2-7; no clear D gene. CDR1 and CDR2 (germline): MDHEN, SYDVKM. The CDR3 is made up of 12 amino acids. Trimming took off 3 bases at V and 3 bases at J, with 6 bases between the two ends. The CDR3 spells CASSLASYEQYF. CDR3 nucleotides: TGTGCCAGCAGTTTGGCTAGCTACGAGCAGTACTTC.

This clonotype was observed at least ten times. The chain is built from TRBV12-3 or TRBV12-4 and TRBJ2-5, with 9 positions matching TRBD2. This CDR3 region has 15 residues. The V and J ends lost 5 bases and 6 bases, in that order; junction bases with no gene match: 10. DNA of the CDR3: TGTGCCAGCAGTGGGAAGGGACTAGCTATGAAGACCCAGTACTTC. It codes for CASSGKGLAMKTQYF.

V and J are TRBV27 and TRBJ2-1, with D possibly being TRBD2 (6 bases). Looked up from germline, CDR1 is MNHEY and CDR2 is SMNVEV (reference sequence). The CDR3 has 21 residues. Trimming left V 4 bases short and J 8 bases short, with 36 bases between. CDR3: CASSSQTAGTDLFHRLDEQFF. The CDR3 DNA reads TGTGCCAGCAGTTCCCAAACCGCCGGGACTGATCTTTTTCATCGCTTGGATGAGCAGTTCTTC.

The chain's CDR3 is CASRSEKGAEGYTF. The DNA for the CDR3 is TGTGCCAGTAGAAGCGAGAAGGGGGCCGAAGGCTACACCTTC. The V call is TRBV19, the J call TRBJ1-2; 7 bases align to TRBD1. V dropped 6 bases and J dropped 8; count of bases not matched to a gene: 12. Germline loops: CDR1 LNHDA, CDR2 SQIVND (reference sequence). The CDR3 runs 14 residues.

The table lists this clonotype with a few counts. The chain is built from TRBV11-2 and TRBJ2-1; a weak D match, TRBD1 (5 bases). Trimming stripped 3 bases from V and 7 bases from J, with 13 bases between. CDR3 length equals 14 residues. CDR1 SGHAT and CDR2 FQNNGV come from the germline V gene. The chain's CDR3 is CASSFNTGPNEQFF. The CDR3 region has the DNA TGTGCCAGCAGCTTCAATACAGGACCAAATGAGCAGTTCTTC.

The V gene is TRBV27, the J gene TRBJ1-6; D is uncertain. Germline assignment: CDR1 MNHEY and CDR2 SMNVEV (reference sequence). CDR3 size: 12 residues. V lost 1 base and J lost 9, with 4 bases in between. This chain's CDR3 is CASSLYGSPLHF. DNA for the CDR3: TGTGCCAGCAGTTTATATGGTTCACCCCTCCACTTT.

This clonotype was detected a few times. The chain combines TRBV28 with TRBJ2-5; no reliable D call. The CDR3 runs 12 residues. V lost 6 bases, J lost 0 bases, and 5 bases lay in between. The germline gives CDR1 MDHEN, CDR2 SYDVKM. CDR3 sequence (DNA): TGTGCCAGCAGGGATTACCAAGAGACCCAGTACTTC. This translates into CASRDYQETQYF.

The V call is TRBV6-1, the J call TRBJ1-1; D call uncertain. The V end lost 10 bases, the J end lost 1 base, and 10 bases lay between the germline ends. CDR1 and CDR2 from the germline V gene are MNHNS and SASEGT. This CDR3 has 12 amino acids. The CDR3 sequence: CATWGGNTEAFF. The CDR3 DNA sequence: TGTGCCACCTGGGGAGGGAACACTGAAGCTTTCTTT.

Note on this clonotype: A read error may produce the germline difference seen at one junction end. The V gene is TRBV7-2, the J gene TRBJ1-5, with 8 bases identical to TRBD1. Germline V gene data show CDR1 as SGHTA and CDR2 as FQGNSA. The CDR3 loop spans 16 amino acids. The CDR3 sequence is CASSVAGTGSNQPQHF. In DNA, the CDR3 is TGTGCCAGCAGCGTAGCCGGGACAGGTTCCAATCAGCCCCAGCATTTT.

The chain combines TRBV11-2 with TRBJ2-7, with D possibly TRBD1 on 8 matching bases. The CDR3 runs to 14 residues. V was cut by 6 bases and J by 3 bases, with 15 bases left in between. CDR1 and CDR2 from the germline V gene are SGHAT and FQNNGV. CDR3 in DNA: TGTGCCAGCAGACAGGGGGGGTTTTACTACGAGCAGTACGTC. Translated: CASRQGGFYYEQYV.

V gene TRBV9 combines with J gene TRBJ2-5; 7 bases are a match to TRBD2. The J segment lost 5 bases and the V segment lost 3 bases, leaving 4 bases of the junction unmatched. This CDR3 spans 13 amino acids. Germline values: CDR1 SGDLS, CDR2 YYNGEE. CDR3 protein: CASSGEGQETQYF. The CDR3 coding sequence is TGTGCCAGCAGCGGGGAGGGCCAGGAGACCCAGTACTTC.

CDR3 nucleotides: TGCGCCAGCAGCCAATGGCAGGAGAACACCGGGGAGCTGTTTTTT. As protein: CASSQWQENTGELFF. The V gene is TRBV4-3, the J gene TRBJ2-2; no firm D call. The CDR3 extends over 15 amino acids. Germline CDR1 reads LGHNA; CDR2 reads YSLEER. Trimming removed 2 bases from V and 1 base from J, with 8 bases in between.

This sequence joins TRBV19 and TRBJ1-1, with 10 bases identical to TRBD1. The CDR3 consists of 15 residues. Germline V gene lookup returns CDR1 LNHDA and CDR2 SQIVND (reference sequence). V lost 2 bases and J lost 7; bases outside the gene matches: 7. Here the CDR3 reads CASSIRDRGQDEAFF. DNA of the CDR3: TGTGCCAGTAGTATACGAGACAGGGGGCAGGATGAAGCTTTCTTT. The whole variable domain, remainder taken from reference TRBV19 and TRBJ1-1, is DGGITQSPKYLFRKEGQNVTLSCEQNLNHDAMYWYRQDPGQGLRLIYYSQIVNDFQKGDIAEGYSVSREKKESFPLTVTSAQKNPTAFYLCASSIRDRGQDEAFFGQGTRLTVV.